Following are 23 T cell receptor beta chains from one sample sequenced in a study of cytomegalovirus exposure and HLA in healthy donors. The PCR had 60 Vbeta and 13 Jbeta primers. Produced via immunoSEQ multiplex PCR; TCRdb's table is partial and in-frame only. The table lists 85,000 to 120,000 clones, less than 85% of them singletons. The sample consisted of PBMCs. These TCRs come from a man aged 55 to 69 in good health and CMV-seronegative.

This sequence joins TRBV5-1 and TRBJ2-2; D possibly corresponds to TRBD1 (6 bases). CDR3 length: 15 residues. The V gene lost 2 bases and the J gene lost 3 bases, with 11 bases spanning the gap. From germline, CDR1 is SGHRS and CDR2 YFSETQ. The CDR3, as DNA: TGCGCCAGCAGCTTTACAGGGCGCGACACCGGGGAGCTGTTTTTT. Amino acid sequence: CASSFTGRDTGELFF. The full variable domain, completed using reference TRBV5-1 and TRBJ2-2, is KAGVTQTPRYLIKTRGQQVTLSCSPISGHRSVSWYQQTPGQGLQFLFEYFSETQRNKGNFPGRFSGRQFSNSRSEMNVSTLELGDSALYLCASSFTGRDTGELFFGEGSRLTVL.

The chain links TRBV11-2 to TRBJ2-5; the match to TRBD1 covers 8 bases. With V trimmed by 1 base and J by 1 base, 5 bases remained unmatched. The CDR3 consists of 16 residues. From germline, CDR1 is SGHAT and CDR2 FQNNGV. The CDR3 sequence is CASSLGAQGAQETQYF. The CDR3 nucleotides read TGTGCCAGCAGCTTAGGAGCGCAGGGGGCCCAAGAGACCCAGTACTTC.

The chain has TRBV18 and TRBJ2-7; 8 nucleotides align to TRBD1. The length of the CDR3 is 15 residues. The V segment lost 3 bases and the J segment 6 bases; nucleotides outside the gene matches: 10. Germline loops: CDR1 KGHSH, CDR2 LQKENI. CDR3 sequence (DNA): TGTGCCAGCTCACCGAGGGCGGACAGGGCAGGCGAGCAGTACGTC. This sequence encodes CASSPRADRAGEQYV.

This sequence joins TRBV5-3 and TRBJ2-3; 10 bases line up with TRBD1. TRBV5-3 is identified as an open reading frame with a role that is uncertain. V dropped 5 bases and J dropped 4; count of bases not matched to a gene: 10. The CDR3 is made up of 16 amino acids. The CDR3: CARRRLRTGGPDTQYF. CDR3 DNA: TGTGCCAGAAGACGACTCCGGACAGGGGGACCAGATACGCAGTATTTT.

The chain carries TRBV30 and TRBJ2-5, with a tentative D call TRBD1 (6 bases). Trimming removed 3 bases at V and 2 bases at J, with 10 bases between. The CDR3 length is 13 residues. Germline V gives CDR1 GTSNPN, CDR2 SVGIG (reference sequence). This chain's CDR3 is CAWSRGIQETQYF. The CDR3 region has the DNA TGTGCCTGGAGCAGGGGCATACAAGAGACCCAGTACTTC.

V and J are TRBV5-6 and TRBJ2-5; D might be TRBD2 (7 bases). The ends were cut back, 1 base at V and 2 bases at J, with 21 bases in the middle. The CDR3 runs 18 residues. Germline assignment: CDR1 SGHDT and CDR2 YYEEEE. This chain's CDR3 is CASSLFRGGRFIQETQYF. Written as DNA, the CDR3 is TGTGCCAGCAGCTTGTTTAGGGGGGGCCGTTTTATTCAAGAGACCCAGTACTTC.

Only a few counts were recorded for this clone. The genes are TRBV28 and TRBJ1-2; D gene unclear. The CDR3 length is 18 residues. V lost 6 bases, J lost 0 bases, and 23 bases lay in between. In germline, CDR1 is MDHEN, CDR2 SYDVKM. The chain's CDR3 is CASRVQKNLYTTNYGYTF. CDR3 coding DNA: TGTGCCAGCAGAGTCCAAAAAAACCTGTACACTACTAACTATGGCTACACCTTC.

The chain couples TRBV5-1 to TRBJ1-3, with D possibly being TRBD1 (6 bases). Germline V gene data show CDR1 as SGHRS and CDR2 as YFSETQ. Trimming shortened V by 4 bases and J by 0 bases, and 11 bases separated the two germline ends. CDR3 length equals 15 residues. The CDR3: CASSRTGSSGNTIYF. For the CDR3, the DNA is TGCGCCAGCAGCCGAACAGGGAGCTCTGGAAACACCATATATTTT.

The V gene is TRBV18, the J gene TRBJ2-2, with D maybe TRBD1 (6 bases). Germline loops: CDR1 KGHSH, CDR2 LQKENI. The CDR3 has 16 residues. The V end was cut by 2 bases, the J end by 1 base, with 11 bases between. The CDR3 here is CASSPRDTLNTGELFF. CDR3 nucleotides: TGTGCCAGCTCACCAAGGGACACCCTGAACACCGGGGAGCTGTTTTTT.

The rearrangement uses TRBV5-1 and TRBJ1-2; D possibly corresponds to TRBD1 (5 bases). Between the trimmed V and J ends, which lost 4 bases and 2 bases, there was a span of 15 bases. Germline-derived CDR1 and CDR2 are SGHRS and YFSETQ. This CDR3 is 15 amino acids long. CDR3 sequence: CASSQSGGGNYGYTF. CDR3 in DNA: TGCGCCAGCAGCCAGAGTGGTGGGGGGAACTATGGCTACACCTTC.

The chain is built from TRBV11-2 and TRBJ2-2, with 12 nucleotides matching TRBD1. The CDR3 covers 18 residues. Per germline, CDR1 SGHAT and CDR2 FQNNGV. The V gene end was trimmed by 5 bases and the J gene end by 4 bases; junction bases not matched to a gene: 11. CDR3: CASSVGDRGRVSTGELFF. The DNA for the CDR3 is TGTGCCAGCAGCGTGGGGGACAGGGGGCGAGTTTCCACCGGGGAGCTGTTTTTT.

The table lists this clone with a few counts. The chain uses TRBV4-2 and TRBJ1-5; no clear D. The CDR3 contains 15 residues. Deletions cut 0 bases from V and 4 bases from J, with 10 bases between. Germline V CDR1 and CDR2: LGHNA, YNFKEQ. The CDR3 here is CASSQDVQSNQPQHF. DNA for the CDR3: TGTGCCAGCAGCCAAGATGTCCAGTCAAATCAGCCCCAGCATTTT.

The J gene is TRBJ2-2, the V gene TRBV27; TRBD1 aligns across 7 bases. J was trimmed by 6 bases and V by 7 bases; bases with no gene match: 5. The CDR3 consists of 13 residues. CDR1 is MNHEY, CDR2 SMNVEV, per germline (reference sequence). The CDR3 loop reads CASTTTGSGELFF. The CDR3 DNA reads TGTGCCAGCACAACGACAGGGTCCGGGGAGCTGTTTTTT.

This clone was detected only once. V and J are TRBV6-1 and TRBJ1-1, with 8 bases lining up with TRBD1. Germline V gene lookup returns CDR1 MNHNS and CDR2 SASEGT. The CDR3 has 13 residues. V dropped 10 bases and J dropped 4; count of bases not matched to a gene: 8. The DNA of the CDR3 is TGTGCCACGTTAGACAGGGGTCCCACTGAAGCTTTCTTT. Its protein is CATLDRGPTEAFF.

This sequence joins TRBV4-3 and TRBJ1-6; 7 bases are shared with TRBD1. CDR1 is LGHNA and CDR2 is YSLEER in the germline V gene. With 1 base clipped from V and 7 bases from J, the junction kept 7 bases outside the gene matches. The CDR3 loop spans 16 amino acids. CDR3 amino acids: CASSQGVGTDNSPLHF. CDR3 DNA sequence: TGCGCCAGCAGCCAAGGGGTAGGGACAGACAATTCACCCCTCCACTTT.

The chain is built from TRBV2 and TRBJ2-6; the match to TRBD1 covers 8 bases. This CDR3 is built from 15 residues. V dropped 7 bases and J dropped 2; count of bases not matched to a gene: 4. Per germline, CDR1 SNHLY and CDR2 FYNNEI. The CDR3 region is CASTLTGAGANVLTF. CDR3 sequence (DNA): TGTGCCAGCACCCTGACAGGGGCTGGGGCCAACGTCCTGACTTTC. The whole variable domain, filled in from reference TRBV2 and TRBJ2-6, reads EPEVTQTPSHQVTQMGQEVILRCVPISNHLYFYWYRQILGQKVEFLVSFYNNEISEKSEIFDDQFSVERPDGSNFTLKIRSTKLEDSAMYFCASTLTGAGANVLTFGAGSRLTVL.

The chain is built from TRBV19 and TRBJ1-1; TRBD1 is a possible D gene (5 bases). This CDR3 has 13 residues. V lost 5 bases and J 1 base, leaving 8 bases between the germline ends. Germline CDR1 and CDR2: LNHDA and SQIVND (reference sequence). The CDR3 nucleotides read TGTGCCAGTAGTTGGGACTGGAACACTGAAGCTTTCTTT. Its translation is CASSWDWNTEAFF.

V gene TRBV5-3 combines with J gene TRBJ1-1; 10 bases match TRBD1. Being an ORF, TRBV5-3 has a function that is uncertain. The CDR3 runs 17 residues. The V gene end was trimmed by 0 bases and the J gene end by 3 bases; junction bases not matched to a gene: 8. CDR3 nucleotide sequence: TGTGCCAGAAGCTTGGGGCCGGGACAGGGGCGGTACACTGAAGCTTTCTTT. This codes for CARSLGPGQGRYTEAFF.

The chain combines TRBV2 with TRBJ1-6, with TRBD1 matching over 12 bases. J gave up 10 bases and V 9 bases, and 7 bases lay outside the gene matches. The V gene's germline CDR1 is SNHLY and CDR2 FYNNEI. The CDR3 extends over 14 amino acids. The CDR3 region has the DNA TGTGCCAGGAGCCGGGGGACAGGGGGCTCACCCCTCCACTTT. This translates into CARSRGTGGSPLHF.

V usage is TRBV30 and J usage is TRBJ2-5; D gene ambiguous. The germline gives CDR1 GTSNPN, CDR2 SVGIG (reference sequence). The germline V and J ends were trimmed by 0 bases and 8 bases, with 13 bases remaining between them. This CDR3 contains 13 residues. The CDR3 sequence: CAWSVSPKSTQYF. As DNA, the CDR3 is TGTGCCTGGAGTGTAAGTCCAAAGAGTACCCAGTACTTC.

V and J are TRBV7-3 and TRBJ2-5, with D maybe TRBD2 (5 bases). The V gene's germline CDR1 is SGHTA and CDR2 FQGTGA. Deletions cut 0 bases from V and 2 bases from J, with 7 bases between. The CDR3 has 14 amino acids. CDR3 in DNA: TGTGCCAGCAGCTTAACGGGCGGGCAAGAGACCCAGTACTTC. Its translation: CASSLTGGQETQYF.

This clone showed up just a few times. The chain links TRBV5-4 to TRBJ2-5, with 10 positions matching TRBD1. This CDR3 is 16 amino acids long. From germline, CDR1 is SGHNT and CDR2 YYREEE (reference sequence). The trim removed 3 bases at V and 5 bases at J, leaving 10 bases unmatched. CDR3 sequence: CASSSNRDRGRETQYF. The CDR3 region has the DNA TGTGCCAGCAGCTCCAACCGGGACAGGGGCCGGGAGACCCAGTACTTC.

V gene TRBV5-5 combines with J gene TRBJ1-5; D is uncertain. This CDR3 comprises 14 residues. The germline gives CDR1 SGHKS, CDR2 YYEKEE (reference sequence). Trimming removed 0 bases from V and 3 bases from J, with 7 bases in between. For the CDR3, the DNA is TGTGCCAGCAGCTTGGAGGAGTACAATCAGCCCCAGCATTTT. Translating it yields CASSLEEYNQPQHF.